The rows below give T cell receptor beta chains drawn from one sample of a study of human T cells and chemical hapten exposure. TCRdb called the RACE reads again in MiXCR, with one record for every CDR3 protein. The data show 95,000 to 150,000 distinct CDR3 sequences, roughly an eighth seen once. The material was whole blood, obtained in connection with sensitization to the hapten diphenylcyclopropenone (DPC). The origin of the receptors is a man aged 18-30 years with alopecia areata. Some clones in this sample may be carry-over from other donors' samples. Both conserved end residues are part of each CDR3. Clone size is given for some rows only: seen once, a few or many times, or a class if the clone is expanded.

>TRBV9|few
CASSVLGGEHGYTF
>TRBV19|few
CASSQQGSGNQPQHF
>TRBV12-2|few
CASRLGIAFRGKGPGNTIYF
>TRBV6-5|.
CASSTRPFEAFF
>TRBV27|.
CASSFRAEQFF
>TRBV11-2|few
CASSPGVGTGRFSYEQYF
>TRBV18|.
CASSSALSQPQHF
>TRBV29-1|few
CSVDPHARVGETQYF
>TRBV28|.
CASSLLGRRNTEAFF
>TRBV7-9|.
CASSLEVAADTQYF
>TRBV7-2|.
CASSGTGAFSYTF
>TRBV7-3|few
CASSSGDSGNTIYF
>TRBV7-9|many
CASSFGLVYEQYF
>TRBV28|few
CASSRRGTKGLEQYF
>TRBV5-1|.
CASSWEAGTYEQYF
>TRBV9|.
CASSVHPRTDTQYF
>TRBV3-1|few
CASSPSGGAGTQYF
>TRBV7-2|.
CASSFSPKRAGNTIYF
>TRBV11-2|many
CASSSPFRRNTGELFF
>TRBV4-3|few
CASARSDTDTQYF
>TRBV5-1|.
CASSAATGRFSGNTIYF
>TRBV27|few
CASSKLENNSPLHF
>TRBV7-6|many
CASSLGLSNTEAFF
>TRBV12-3/TRBV12-4|.
CASSSLPPRDRVYEQYF
>TRBV7-6|few
CASSLQPLNTEAFF
>TRBV19|few
CASSGYHGNTQYF
>TRBV7-9|few
CASSQPLGPNF